Below, 10 T cell receptor beta chains from the same sample are listed, as sequenced in a study of CD8 T cells in Susac syndrome (dated by TCRdb to between 2018 and 2021). To prepare the library, the immunoSEQ multiplex PCR assay was applied. RNA was extracted using the RNeasy kit, and roughly 0.45 to 1 ug of the RNA was reverse transcribed with random hexamers. TCRdb redid the processing of the public reads, applying fastp at Q25 and MiXCR, and retained in-frame beta chains. Rows with a matching CDR3 protein are joined into one entry that keeps the most common DNA and genes. This sample holds about 150,000 distinct CDR3 sequences; approximately 96% were observed only once. Around 0.21% of the sample is held by the ten biggest clonotypes. Sequencing was done on a sample of CD8+ T cells from PBMCs. All receptors derive from a human donor with multiple sclerosis.

The chain links TRBV13 to TRBJ2-2, with 7 bases aligning to TRBD1. The V and J ends lost 4 bases and 4 bases, in that order; junction bases with no gene match: 3. Germline assignment: CDR1 PRHDT and CDR2 FYEKMQ (reference sequence). There are 14 residues in the CDR3. The chain's CDR3 is CASSSNRGTGELFF. The CDR3 DNA reads TGTGCCAGCAGCTCAAACAGGGGCACCGGGGAGCTGTTTTTT.

This chain joins TRBV13 and TRBJ2-7; tentatively, D is TRBD2 (7 bases). Trimming took 4 bases from V and 0 from J, leaving 13 bases between them. The germline V gene has CDR1 PRHDT and CDR2 FYEKMQ (reference sequence). The CDR3 covers 15 residues. CDR3 DNA sequence: TGTGCCAGCAGCTCTAGGGGGGGGAGCTCCTACGAGCAGTACTTC. Its translation is CASSSRGGSSYEQYF.

The chain is built from TRBV7-9 and TRBJ1-2, with TRBD1 matching 7 bases. The CDR3 length is 15 residues. Trimming at V came to 1 base and at J to 4 bases, leaving 6 bases not matched to a gene. Germline V CDR1 and CDR2: SEHNR, FQNEAQ (reference sequence). CDR3 coding DNA: TGTGCCAGCAGCTTAGGGACAGGAACGACCTATGGCTACACCTTC. Translating it yields CASSLGTGTTYGYTF.

J is TRBJ1-2 and V is TRBV25-1, with D uncertain. CDR1 is MGHDK, CDR2 SYGVNS, per germline. Deletions cut 3 bases from V and 4 bases from J, with 9 bases between. CDR3 size: 13 residues. CDR3 residues: CASSESSVYGYTF. The DNA for the CDR3 is TGTGCCAGCAGTGAGAGCTCCGTCTATGGCTACACCTTC.

V is TRBV9 and J is TRBJ1-6, with no clear D. This CDR3 contains 17 residues. Germline-derived CDR1 and CDR2 are SGDLS and YYNGEE. The germline V and J ends were trimmed by 4 bases and 0 bases, with 14 bases remaining between them. The CDR3: CASSPDPVISYNSPLHF. CDR3 nucleotide sequence: TGTGCCAGCAGCCCGGACCCGGTGATCTCCTATAATTCACCCCTCCACTTT.

V usage is TRBV7-3 and J usage is TRBJ2-3, with TRBD1 matching 10 bases. Germline V gene sequence: CDR1 SGHTA, CDR2 FQGTGA. The V gene end was trimmed by 5 bases and the J gene end by 2 bases; junction bases not matched to a gene: 10. The CDR3 spans 17 residues. CDR3 region: CASSAKGTGANTDTQYF. The CDR3 DNA is TGTGCCAGCAGCGCCAAGGGGACAGGGGCCAACACAGATACGCAGTATTTT.

The rearrangement links TRBV27 to TRBJ1-2; the D gene is possibly TRBD1 (6 bases). There are 13 residues in the CDR3. Germline V gene lookup returns CDR1 MNHEY and CDR2 SMNVEV (reference sequence). The V end lost 5 bases, the J end lost 4 bases, and 11 bases lay between the germline ends. The CDR3, as DNA: TGTGCCAGCAGTAAAGGGACAACCTATGGCTACACCTTC. Protein: CASSKGTTYGYTF.

This clonotype was seen only once. This chain uses TRBV3-1 with TRBJ1-4; 7 nucleotides agree with TRBD1. V shed 4 bases, J shed 0 bases, and the junction held 11 bases outside the gene matches. CDR3 length equals 18 residues. The germline V gene has CDR1 LGHDT and CDR2 YNNKEL (reference sequence). The CDR3 spells CASSPFRQGEATNEKLFF. The CDR3 DNA reads TGTGCCAGCAGCCCTTTCAGACAGGGTGAGGCAACTAATGAAAAACTGTTTTTT. Combining the CDR3 with reference TRBV3-1 and TRBJ1-4 gives the whole variable domain DTAVSQTPKYLVTQMGNDKSIKCEQNLGHDTMYWYKQDSKKFLKIMFSYNNKELIINETVPNRFSPKSPDKAHLNLHINSLELGDSAVYFCASSPFRQGEATNEKLFFGSGTQLSVL.

This clonotype came up a few times. The V call is TRBV2, the J call TRBJ1-1; D is unresolved. The CDR3 is made up of 10 amino acids. V was trimmed by 4 bases and J by 4 bases, leaving 1 base between them. CDR1 SNHLY and CDR2 FYNNEI come from the germline V gene. This CDR3 reads CASSGTEAFF. The CDR3 coding sequence is TGTGCCAGCAGTGGCACTGAAGCTTTCTTT.

The rearrangement uses TRBV12-5 and TRBJ2-3; D may correspond to TRBD1 or TRBD2 (5 bases each). The ends were cut back, 1 base at V and 5 bases at J, with 16 bases in the middle. The length of the CDR3 is 16 residues. Looked up from germline, CDR1 is LGHNT and CDR2 is FRNRAP. CDR3: CASGLGKARELDTQYF. The DNA of the CDR3 is TGTGCTAGTGGTTTGGGGAAGGCCAGGGAGTTAGATACGCAGTATTTT.